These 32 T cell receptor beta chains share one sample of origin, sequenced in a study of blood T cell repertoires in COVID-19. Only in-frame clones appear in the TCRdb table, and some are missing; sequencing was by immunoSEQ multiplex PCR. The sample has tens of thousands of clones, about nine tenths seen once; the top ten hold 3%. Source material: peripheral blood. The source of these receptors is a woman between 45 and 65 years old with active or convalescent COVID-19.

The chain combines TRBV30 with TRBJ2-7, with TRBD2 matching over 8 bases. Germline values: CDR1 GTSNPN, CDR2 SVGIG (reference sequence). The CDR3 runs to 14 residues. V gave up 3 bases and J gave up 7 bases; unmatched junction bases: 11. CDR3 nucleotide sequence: TGTGCCTGGAGCGGGGGGGCCTCTTATCGGGAGCAGTACTTC. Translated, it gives CAWSGGASYREQYF.

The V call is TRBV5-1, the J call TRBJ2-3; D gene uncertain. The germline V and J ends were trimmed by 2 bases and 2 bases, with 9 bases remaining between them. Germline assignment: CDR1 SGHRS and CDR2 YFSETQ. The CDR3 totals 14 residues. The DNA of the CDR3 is TGCGCCAGCAGCTTTTGGAGATCCACAGATACGCAGTATTTT. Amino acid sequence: CASSFWRSTDTQYF.

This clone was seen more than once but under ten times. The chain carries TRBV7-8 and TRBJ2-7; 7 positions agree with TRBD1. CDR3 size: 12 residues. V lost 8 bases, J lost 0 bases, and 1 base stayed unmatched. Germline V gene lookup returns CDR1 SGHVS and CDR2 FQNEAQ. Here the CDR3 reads CASRQGSYEQYF. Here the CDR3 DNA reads TGTGCCAGCCGACAGGGCTCCTACGAGCAGTACTTC. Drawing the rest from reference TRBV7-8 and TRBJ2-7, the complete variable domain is GAGVSQSPRYKVAKRGQDVALRCDPISGHVSLFWYQQALGQGPEFLTYFQNEAQLDKSGLPSDRFFAERPEGSVSTLKIQRTQQEDSAVYLCASRQGSYEQYFGPGTRLTVT.

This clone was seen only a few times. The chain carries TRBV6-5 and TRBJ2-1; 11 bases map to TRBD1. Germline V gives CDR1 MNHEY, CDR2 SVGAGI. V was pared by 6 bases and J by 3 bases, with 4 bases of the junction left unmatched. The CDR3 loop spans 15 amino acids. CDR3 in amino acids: CASRAGTGGYNEQFF. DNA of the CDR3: TGTGCCAGCAGAGCCGGGACAGGGGGCTACAATGAGCAGTTCTTC.

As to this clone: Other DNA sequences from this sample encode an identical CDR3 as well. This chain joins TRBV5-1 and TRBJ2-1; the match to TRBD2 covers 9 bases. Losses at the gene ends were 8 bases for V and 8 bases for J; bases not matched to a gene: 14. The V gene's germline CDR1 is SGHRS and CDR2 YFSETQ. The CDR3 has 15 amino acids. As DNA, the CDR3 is TGCGCCAGTTCGCCCCTAGCGGGGCTCGGAGATGAGCAGTTCTTC. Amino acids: CASSPLAGLGDEQFF.

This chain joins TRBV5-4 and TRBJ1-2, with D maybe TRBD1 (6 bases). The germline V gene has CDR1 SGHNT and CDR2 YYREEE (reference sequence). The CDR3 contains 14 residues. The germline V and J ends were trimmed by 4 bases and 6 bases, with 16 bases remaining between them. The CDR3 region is CASSGTGHGDGYTF. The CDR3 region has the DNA TGTGCCAGCAGCGGTACAGGGCATGGGGATGGCTACACCTTC.

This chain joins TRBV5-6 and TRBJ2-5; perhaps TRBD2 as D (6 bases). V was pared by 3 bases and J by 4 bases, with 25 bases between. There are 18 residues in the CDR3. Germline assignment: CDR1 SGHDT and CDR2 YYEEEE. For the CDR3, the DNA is TGTGCCAGCAGCTACCCCCTTGGAGGGGAGGCCCGAGGAGAGACCCAGTACTTC. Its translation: CASSYPLGGEARGETQYF.

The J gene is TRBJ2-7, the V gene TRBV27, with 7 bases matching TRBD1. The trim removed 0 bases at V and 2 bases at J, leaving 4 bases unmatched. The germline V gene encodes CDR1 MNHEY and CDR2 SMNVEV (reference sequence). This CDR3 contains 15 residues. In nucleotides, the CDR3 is TGTGCCAGCAGTTTATCGGGGGACAGCACCTACGAGCAGTACTTC. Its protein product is CASSLSGDSTYEQYF.

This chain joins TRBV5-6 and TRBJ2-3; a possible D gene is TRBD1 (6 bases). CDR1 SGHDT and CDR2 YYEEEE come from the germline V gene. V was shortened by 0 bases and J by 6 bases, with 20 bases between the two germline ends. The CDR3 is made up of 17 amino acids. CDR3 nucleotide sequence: TGTGCCAGCAGCTTGGATGCCTCCAGGGGAATGCGGGATACGCAGTATTTT. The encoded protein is CASSLDASRGMRDTQYF. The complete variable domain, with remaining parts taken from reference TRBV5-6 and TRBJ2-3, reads DAGVTQSPTHLIKTRGQQVTLRCSPKSGHDTVSWYQQALGQGPQFIFQYYEEEERQRGNFPDRFSGHQFPNYSSELNVNALLLGDSALYLCASSLDASRGMRDTQYFGPGTRLTVL.

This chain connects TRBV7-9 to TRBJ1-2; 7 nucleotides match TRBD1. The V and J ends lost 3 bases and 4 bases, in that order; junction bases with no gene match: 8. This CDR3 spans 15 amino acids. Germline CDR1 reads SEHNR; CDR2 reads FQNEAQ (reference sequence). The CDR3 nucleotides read TGTGCCAGCAGCTTTGGACAGGAGACCCCCTATGGCTACACCTTC. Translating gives CASSFGQETPYGYTF.

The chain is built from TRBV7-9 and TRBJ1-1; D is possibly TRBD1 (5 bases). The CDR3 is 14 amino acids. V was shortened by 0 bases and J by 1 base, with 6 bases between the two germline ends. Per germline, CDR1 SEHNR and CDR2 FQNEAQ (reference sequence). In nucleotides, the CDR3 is TGTGCCAGCAGCTTAGCAGGACAGAACACTGAAGCTTTCTTT. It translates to CASSLAGQNTEAFF. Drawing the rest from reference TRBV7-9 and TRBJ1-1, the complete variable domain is DTGVSQNPRHKITKRGQNVTFRCDPISEHNRLYWYRQTLGQGPEFLTYFQNEAQLEKSRLLSDRFSAERPKGSFSTLEIQRTEQGDSAMYLCASSLAGQNTEAFFGQGTRLTVV.

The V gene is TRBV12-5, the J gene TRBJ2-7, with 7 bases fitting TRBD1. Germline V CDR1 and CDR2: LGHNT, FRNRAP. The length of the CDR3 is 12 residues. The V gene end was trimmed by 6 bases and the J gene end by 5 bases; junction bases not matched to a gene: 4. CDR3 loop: CASGRDSNEQYF. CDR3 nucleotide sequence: TGTGCTAGTGGCAGGGACAGTAACGAGCAGTACTTC. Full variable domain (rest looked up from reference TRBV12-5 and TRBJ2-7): DARVTQTPRHKVTEMGQEVTMRCQPILGHNTVFWYRQTMMQGLELLAYFRNRAPLDDSGMPKDRFSAEMPDATLATLKIQPSEPRDSAVYFCASGRDSNEQYFGPGTRLTVT.

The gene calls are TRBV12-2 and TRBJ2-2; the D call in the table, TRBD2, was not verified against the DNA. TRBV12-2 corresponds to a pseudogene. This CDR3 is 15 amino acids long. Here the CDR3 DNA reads TGTGCAAGTCTCTTAGCGGGGGGAAACACCGGGGAGCTGTTTTTT. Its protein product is CASLLAGGNTGELFF.

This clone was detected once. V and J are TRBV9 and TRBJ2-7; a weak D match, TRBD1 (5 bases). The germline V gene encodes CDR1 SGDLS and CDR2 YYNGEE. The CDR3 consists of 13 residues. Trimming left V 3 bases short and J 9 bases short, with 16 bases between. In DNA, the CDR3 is TGTGCCAGCAGCGCAGAGGCCGGCAGGGTGCAGTACTTC. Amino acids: CASSAEAGRVQYF.

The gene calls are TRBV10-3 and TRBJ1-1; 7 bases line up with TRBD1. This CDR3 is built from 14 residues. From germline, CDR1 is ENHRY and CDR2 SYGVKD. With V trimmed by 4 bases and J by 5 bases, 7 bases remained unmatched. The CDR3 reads CAISGQGEATEAFF. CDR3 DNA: TGTGCCATCAGTGGTCAGGGGGAAGCGACTGAAGCTTTCTTT.

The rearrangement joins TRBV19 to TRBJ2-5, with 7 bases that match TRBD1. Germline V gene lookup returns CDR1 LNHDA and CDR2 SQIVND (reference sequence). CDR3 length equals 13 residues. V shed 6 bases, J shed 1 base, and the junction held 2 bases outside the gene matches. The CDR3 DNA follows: TGTGCCAGTAGAGGGGGCTCCCAAGAGACCCAGTACTTC. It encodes CASRGGSQETQYF. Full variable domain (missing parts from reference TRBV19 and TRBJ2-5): DGGITQSPKYLFRKEGQNVTLSCEQNLNHDAMYWYRQDPGQGLRLIYYSQIVNDFQKGDIAEGYSVSREKKESFPLTVTSAQKNPTAFYLCASRGGSQETQYFGPGTRLLVL.

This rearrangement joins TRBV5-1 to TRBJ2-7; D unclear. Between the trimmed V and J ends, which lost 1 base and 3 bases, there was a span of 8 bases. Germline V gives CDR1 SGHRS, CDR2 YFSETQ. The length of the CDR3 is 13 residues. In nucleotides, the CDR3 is TGCGCCAGCAGCTTGTTCTCCTTCTACGAGCAGTACTTC. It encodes CASSLFSFYEQYF. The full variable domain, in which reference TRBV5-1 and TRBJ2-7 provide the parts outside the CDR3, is KAGVTQTPRYLIKTRGQQVTLSCSPISGHRSVSWYQQTPGQGLQFLFEYFSETQRNKGNFPGRFSGRQFSNSRSEMNVSTLELGDSALYLCASSLFSFYEQYFGPGTRLTVT.

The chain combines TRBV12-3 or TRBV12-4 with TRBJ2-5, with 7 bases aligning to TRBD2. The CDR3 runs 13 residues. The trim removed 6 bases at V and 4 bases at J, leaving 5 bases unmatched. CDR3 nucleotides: TGTGCCAGCAGGGGAGGGGCAGGAGAGACCCAGTACTTC. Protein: CASRGGAGETQYF.

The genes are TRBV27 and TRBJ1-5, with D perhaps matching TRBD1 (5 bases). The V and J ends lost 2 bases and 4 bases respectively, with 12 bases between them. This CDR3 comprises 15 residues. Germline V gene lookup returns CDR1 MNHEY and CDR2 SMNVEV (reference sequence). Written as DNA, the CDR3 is TGTGCCAGCAGTTTAAGGTGGACAAAAAATCAGCCCCAGCATTTT. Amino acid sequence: CASSLRWTKNQPQHF.

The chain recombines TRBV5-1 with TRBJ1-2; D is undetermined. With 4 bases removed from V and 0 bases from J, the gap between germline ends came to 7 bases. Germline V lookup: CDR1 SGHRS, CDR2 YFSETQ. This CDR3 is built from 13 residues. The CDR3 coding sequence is TGCGCCAGCAGCCTCGGGGCTAACTATGGCTACACCTTC. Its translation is CASSLGANYGYTF.

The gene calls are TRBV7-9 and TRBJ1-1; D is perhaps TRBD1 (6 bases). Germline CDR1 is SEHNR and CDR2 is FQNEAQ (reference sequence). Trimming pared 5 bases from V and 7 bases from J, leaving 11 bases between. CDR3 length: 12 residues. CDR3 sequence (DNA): TGTGCCAGCAGCCTACAGGGATTTGAAGCTTTCTTT. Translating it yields CASSLQGFEAFF.

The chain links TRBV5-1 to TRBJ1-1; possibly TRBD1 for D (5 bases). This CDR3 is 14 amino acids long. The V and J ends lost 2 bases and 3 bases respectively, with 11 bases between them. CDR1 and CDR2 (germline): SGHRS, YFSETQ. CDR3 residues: CASSFVWGDTEAFF. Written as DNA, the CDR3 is TGCGCCAGCAGCTTCGTCTGGGGGGACACTGAAGCTTTCTTT.

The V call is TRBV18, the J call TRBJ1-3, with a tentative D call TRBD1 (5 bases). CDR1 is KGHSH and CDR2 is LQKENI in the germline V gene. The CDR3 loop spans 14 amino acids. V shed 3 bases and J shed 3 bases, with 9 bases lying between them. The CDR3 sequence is CASSPIRDGNTIYF. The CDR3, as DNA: TGTGCCAGCTCACCCATCAGGGATGGAAACACCATATATTTT.

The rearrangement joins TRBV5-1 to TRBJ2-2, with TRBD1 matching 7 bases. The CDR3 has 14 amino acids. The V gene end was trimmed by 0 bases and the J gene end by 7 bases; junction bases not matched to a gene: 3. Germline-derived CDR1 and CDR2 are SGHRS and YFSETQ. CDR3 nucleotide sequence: TGCGCCAGCAGCTTGGCCGGGGACAGCGGGGAGCTGTTTTTT. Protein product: CASSLAGDSGELFF.

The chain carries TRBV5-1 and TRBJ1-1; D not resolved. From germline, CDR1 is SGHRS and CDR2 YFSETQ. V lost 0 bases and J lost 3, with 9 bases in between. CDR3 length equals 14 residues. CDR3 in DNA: TGCGCCAGCAGCTTGGCGCCGAGCGACACTGAAGCTTTCTTT. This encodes CASSLAPSDTEAFF.

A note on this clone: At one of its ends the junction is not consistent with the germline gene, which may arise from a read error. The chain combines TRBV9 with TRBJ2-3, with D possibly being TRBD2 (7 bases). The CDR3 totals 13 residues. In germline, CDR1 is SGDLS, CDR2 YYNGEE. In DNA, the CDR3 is TGTGCGAGCAAAGCGGGACACACAGATACGCAGTATTTT. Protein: CASKAGHTDTQYF.

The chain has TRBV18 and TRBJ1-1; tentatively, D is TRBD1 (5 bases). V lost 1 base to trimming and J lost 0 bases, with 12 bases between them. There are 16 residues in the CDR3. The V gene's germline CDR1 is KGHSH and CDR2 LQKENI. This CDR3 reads CASSPRVGRVNTEAFF. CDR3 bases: TGTGCCAGCTCACCACGCGTGGGCAGGGTGAACACTGAAGCTTTCTTT.

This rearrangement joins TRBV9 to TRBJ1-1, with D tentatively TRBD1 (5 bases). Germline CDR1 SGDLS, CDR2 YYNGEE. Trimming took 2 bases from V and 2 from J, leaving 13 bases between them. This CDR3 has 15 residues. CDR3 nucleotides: TGTGCCAGCAGCGTCGGACGCGGGGGTAACACTGAAGCTTTCTTT. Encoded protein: CASSVGRGGNTEAFF. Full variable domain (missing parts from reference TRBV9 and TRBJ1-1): DSGVTQTPKHLITATGQRVTLRCSPRSGDLSVYWYQQSLDQGLQFLIQYYNGEERAKGNILERFSAQQFPDLHSELNLSSLELGDSALYFCASSVGRGGNTEAFFGQGTRLTVV.

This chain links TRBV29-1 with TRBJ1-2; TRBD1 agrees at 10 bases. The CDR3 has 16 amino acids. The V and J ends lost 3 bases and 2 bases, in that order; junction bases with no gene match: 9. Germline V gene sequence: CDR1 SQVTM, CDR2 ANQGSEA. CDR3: CSVDRDRGAKNYGYTF. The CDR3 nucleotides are TGCAGCGTTGATCGGGACAGGGGTGCCAAAAACTATGGCTACACCTTC.

The CDR3 region has the DNA TGCGCCAGCAGCCAAGGGGCCGGGGGGGCCTATGAGACCCAGTACTTC. It translates to CASSQGAGGAYETQYF. The V and J genes are TRBV4-3 and TRBJ2-5, with TRBD2 matching 8 bases. J was trimmed by 5 bases and V by 1 base; bases with no gene match: 9. Per germline, CDR1 LGHNA and CDR2 YSLEER. The CDR3 runs to 16 residues.

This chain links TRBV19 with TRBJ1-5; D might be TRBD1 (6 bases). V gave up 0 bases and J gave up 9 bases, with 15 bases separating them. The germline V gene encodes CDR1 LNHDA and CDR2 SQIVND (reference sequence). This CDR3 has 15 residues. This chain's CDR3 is CASSIDGAGVLPQHF. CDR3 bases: TGTGCCAGTAGTATAGACGGGGCAGGGGTCTTGCCCCAGCATTTT.

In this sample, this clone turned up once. The CDR3 DNA reads as TGTGCCATCACCCCCGGGGGGGGTGGGATGAACACTGAAGCTTTCTTT. Translated: CAITPGGGGMNTEAFF. The rearrangement links TRBV10-3 to TRBJ1-1; possible D gene TRBD1, 5 bases. Per the germline V gene, CDR1 is ENHRY and CDR2 is SYGVKD. V lost 7 bases to trimming and J lost 0 bases, with 18 bases between them. This CDR3 contains 16 residues.